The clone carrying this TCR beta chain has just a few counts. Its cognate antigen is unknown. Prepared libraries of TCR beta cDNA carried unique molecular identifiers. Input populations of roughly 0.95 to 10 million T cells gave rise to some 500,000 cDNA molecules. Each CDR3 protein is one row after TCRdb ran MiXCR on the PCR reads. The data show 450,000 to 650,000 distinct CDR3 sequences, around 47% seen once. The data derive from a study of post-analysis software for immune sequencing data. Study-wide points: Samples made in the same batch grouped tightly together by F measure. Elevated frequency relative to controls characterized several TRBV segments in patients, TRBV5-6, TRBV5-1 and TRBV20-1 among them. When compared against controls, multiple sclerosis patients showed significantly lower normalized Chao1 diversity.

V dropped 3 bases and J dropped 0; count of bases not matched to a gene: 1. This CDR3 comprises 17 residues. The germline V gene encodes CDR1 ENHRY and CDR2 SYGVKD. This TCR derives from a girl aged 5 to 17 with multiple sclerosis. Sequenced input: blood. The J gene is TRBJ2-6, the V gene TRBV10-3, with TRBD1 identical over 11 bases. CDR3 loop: CAISDGTGGSGANVLTF. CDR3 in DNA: TGTGCCATCAGTGATGGGACAGGGGGCTCTGGGGCCAACGTCCTGACTTTC.